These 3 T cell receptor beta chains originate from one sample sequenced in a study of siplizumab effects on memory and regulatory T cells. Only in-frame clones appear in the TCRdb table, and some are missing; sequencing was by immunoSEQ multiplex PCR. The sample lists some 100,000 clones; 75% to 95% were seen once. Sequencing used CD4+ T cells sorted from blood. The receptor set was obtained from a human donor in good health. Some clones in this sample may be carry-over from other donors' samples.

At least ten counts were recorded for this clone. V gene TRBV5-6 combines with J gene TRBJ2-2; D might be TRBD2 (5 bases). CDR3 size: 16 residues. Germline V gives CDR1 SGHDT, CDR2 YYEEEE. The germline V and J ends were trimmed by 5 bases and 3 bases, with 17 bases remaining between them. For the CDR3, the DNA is TGTGCCAGCAGGCTTCTCGGCGGGCCGCACACCGGGGAGCTGTTTTTT. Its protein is CASRLLGGPHTGELFF.

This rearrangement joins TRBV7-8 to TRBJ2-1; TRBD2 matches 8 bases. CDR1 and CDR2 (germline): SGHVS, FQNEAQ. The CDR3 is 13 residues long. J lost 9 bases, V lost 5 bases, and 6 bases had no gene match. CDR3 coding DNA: TGTGCCAGCAGCCCCCCCGGGAGGGGTGAGCAGTTCTTC. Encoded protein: CASSPPGRGEQFF.

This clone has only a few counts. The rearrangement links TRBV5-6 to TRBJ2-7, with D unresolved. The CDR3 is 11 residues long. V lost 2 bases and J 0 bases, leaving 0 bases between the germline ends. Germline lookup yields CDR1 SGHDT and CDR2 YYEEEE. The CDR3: CASSFSYEQYF. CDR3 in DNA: TGTGCCAGCAGCTTCTCCTACGAGCAGTACTTC.